These 26 T cell receptor beta chains originate from one sample sequenced in a study of shared clonotypes between healthy human individuals. Sequencing was performed with immunoSEQ multiplex PCR; in TCRdb, only in-frame clones are kept and a portion is missing. The data show around 690,000 clones, with 80% to 95% seen just once and about 34% held by the top ten. Material: memory CD8+ T cells from PBMCs. As for subset: CD45RO+ cells pooled with CCR7-negative TemRA cells. The receptors come from a man aged 18-30 years in good health. Some clones in this sample may be carry-over from other donors' samples.

The chain couples TRBV5-4 to TRBJ2-7, with TRBD2 matching over 7 bases. The CDR3 runs 14 residues. V was clipped by 0 bases and J by 2 bases; unmatched bases: 2. Germline values: CDR1 SGHNT, CDR2 YYREEE (reference sequence). The CDR3 sequence: CASSLASGTYEQYF. The CDR3 coding sequence is TGTGCCAGCAGCTTGGCTAGCGGTACCTACGAGCAGTACTTC.

The chain employs TRBV4-3 and TRBJ2-1; 8 nucleotides agree with TRBD2. The CDR3 loop spans 16 amino acids. V gave up 6 bases and J gave up 4 bases; unmatched junction bases: 11. CDR1 LGHNA and CDR2 YSLEER come from the germline V gene. The CDR3 DNA is TGCGCCAGCAGTTTTCGGTCGAGACTAGCGTACAATGAGCAGTTCTTC. Encoded protein: CASSFRSRLAYNEQFF.

The V call is TRBV5-6, the J call TRBJ2-7; D is undetermined. The V end lost 7 bases, the J end lost 3 bases, and 14 bases lay between the germline ends. Germline values: CDR1 SGHDT, CDR2 YYEEEE. The CDR3 sequence is 13 residues long. The CDR3: CASSLPMGYEQYF. The CDR3 DNA reads as TGTGCCAGCTCCCTACCCATGGGCTACGAGCAGTACTTC.

This chain joins TRBV7-6 and TRBJ2-2, with D tentatively TRBD2 (6 bases). CDR3 length: 16 amino acids. CDR1 is SGHVS, CDR2 FNYEAQ, per germline. V gave up 1 base and J gave up 7 bases, with 16 bases separating them. DNA for the CDR3: TGTGCCAGCAGCTTAGAAACTAGCTCCTTGGGCGGGGAGCTGTTTTTT. As protein: CASSLETSSLGGELFF.

The V and J genes are TRBV10-1 and TRBJ2-7; D not resolved. Germline-derived CDR1 and CDR2 are WNHNN and SYGVQD (reference sequence). This CDR3 has 13 residues. The V and J ends lost 3 bases and 0 bases respectively, with 6 bases between them. The DNA for the CDR3 is TGCGCCAGCAGTGAAGGCAGCTCCTACGAGCAGTACTTC. Translating gives CASSEGSSYEQYF.

This sequence joins TRBV27 and TRBJ2-7, with 9 bases lining up with TRBD1. The CDR3 is 14 amino acids. Per the germline V gene, CDR1 is MNHEY and CDR2 is SMNVEV (reference sequence). Unmatched junction bases numbered 8, after V lost 6 bases and J lost 5 bases. For the CDR3, the DNA is TGTGCCAGCAGCCGGGACAGGGAAGTCGACGAGCAGTACTTC. Translating it yields CASSRDREVDEQYF.

This rearrangement joins TRBV2 to TRBJ1-1; D is unresolved. The ends were cut back, 3 bases at V and 4 bases at J, with 12 bases in the middle. The germline V gene has CDR1 SNHLY and CDR2 FYNNEI. The CDR3 is 14 amino acids. The CDR3, as DNA: TGTGCCAGCAGTGATGGGAGGATAGGCACTGAAGCTTTCTTT. Protein sequence: CASSDGRIGTEAFF.

This chain uses TRBV9 with TRBJ2-1; TRBD2 agrees at 12 bases. V was clipped by 3 bases and J by 7 bases; unmatched bases: 8. Germline CDR1 SGDLS, CDR2 YYNGEE. This CDR3 has 16 residues. The CDR3 nucleotides read TGTGCCAGCAGCGCCCCCCGGACTAGCGGGACTAATGAGCAGTTCTTC. Translation: CASSAPRTSGTNEQFF.

This sequence joins TRBV5-6 and TRBJ2-7, with D perhaps matching TRBD1 (8 bases). Looked up from germline, CDR1 is SGHDT and CDR2 is YYEEEE. The CDR3 sequence is 13 residues long. The V and J ends lost 3 bases and 8 bases respectively, with 15 bases between them. The CDR3 nucleotides are TGTGCCAGCAGCTACGACAGGGGAGGGAAGCAGTACTTC. Protein sequence: CASSYDRGGKQYF.

J is TRBJ2-1 and V is TRBV12-5; tentatively, D is TRBD2 (5 bases). This CDR3 spans 12 amino acids. Germline V lookup: CDR1 LGHNT, CDR2 FRNRAP. V dropped 6 bases and J dropped 8 bases, with 11 bases sitting between them. CDR3 bases: TGTGCTAGTGGCATCTCGCGGGATGAGCAGTTCTTC. Residues: CASGISRDEQFF.

The chain uses TRBV29-1 and TRBJ2-1, with 11 bases that match TRBD2. The CDR3 is 15 amino acids. Per germline, CDR1 SQVTM and CDR2 ANQGSEA. V lost 4 bases and J lost 8; bases outside the gene matches: 10. The chain's CDR3 is CSVVGSGRAGYEQFF. In DNA, the CDR3 is TGCAGCGTTGTCGGTAGCGGGAGGGCCGGGTATGAGCAGTTCTTC.

CDR3: CASSVLPDERAEAFF. CDR3 bases: TGTGCCAGCAGCGTACTCCCGGACGAGCGCGCTGAAGCTTTCTTT. This chain uses TRBV9 with TRBJ1-1, with D hard to call. This CDR3 spans 15 amino acids. The V gene lost 1 base and the J gene lost 6 bases, with 16 bases spanning the gap. Per germline, CDR1 SGDLS and CDR2 YYNGEE. The full variable domain, with the rest looked up from reference TRBV9 and TRBJ1-1, is DSGVTQTPKHLITATGQRVTLRCSPRSGDLSVYWYQQSLDQGLQFLIQYYNGEERAKGNILERFSAQQFPDLHSELNLSSLELGDSALYFCASSVLPDERAEAFFGQGTRLTVV.

V usage is TRBV5-1 and J usage is TRBJ2-7; 7 bases are shared with TRBD2. This CDR3 region has 15 residues. Germline trimming cut 0 bases from V and 3 bases from J; bases unmatched to any gene: 6. Germline assignment: CDR1 SGHRS and CDR2 YFSETQ. The CDR3 nucleotides are TGCGCCAGCAGCTTGGGGGAGGGCAGGATCTACGAGCAGTACTTC. Its protein is CASSLGEGRIYEQYF.

This clone was seen once. V gene TRBV6-5 combines with J gene TRBJ2-6; D uncertain. CDR3 length equals 15 residues. Germline V gene sequence: CDR1 MNHEY, CDR2 SVGAGI. Trimming removed 6 bases at V and 0 bases at J, with 9 bases between. CDR3 coding DNA: TGTGCCAGCAGATTGACTCCCTCTGGGGCCAACGTCCTGACTTTC. Protein product: CASRLTPSGANVLTF.

For this clone: A much larger clone differs by one base, so this may be a read error. This chain joins TRBV7-9 and TRBJ2-2; perhaps TRBD2 as D (6 bases). V was clipped by 4 bases and J by 7 bases, with 7 bases between them. The CDR3 consists of 12 residues. The germline V gene has CDR1 SEHNR and CDR2 FQNEAQ (reference sequence). The CDR3 coding sequence is TGTGCCAGCAGCTCGGGGGACGGGGAGCTGTTTTTT. This codes for CASSSGDGELFF. The variable domain in full, with the rest retrieved from reference TRBV7-9 and TRBJ2-2, is DTGVSQNPRHKITKRGQNVTFRCDPISEHNRLYWYRQTLGQGPEFLTYFQNEAQLEKSRLLSDRFSAERPKGSFSTLEIQRTEQGDSAMYLCASSSGDGELFFGEGSRLTVL.

The chain couples TRBV6-5 to TRBJ1-2; D is perhaps TRBD1 (5 bases). The V gene lost 7 bases and the J gene lost 4 bases, with 10 bases spanning the gap. The CDR3 runs to 12 residues. From germline, CDR1 is MNHEY and CDR2 SVGAGI. Here the CDR3 reads CASTGGGYGYTF. CDR3 nucleotides: TGTGCCAGCACGGGCGGGGGCTATGGCTACACCTTC.

CDR3 amino acids: CASFPGQGNTGELFF. The DNA of the CDR3 is TGTGCCAGCTTTCCGGGACAGGGGAACACCGGGGAGCTGTTTTTT. This rearrangement joins TRBV7-9 to TRBJ2-2; 9 bases map to TRBD1. CDR1 SEHNR and CDR2 FQNEAQ come from the germline V gene (reference sequence). V lost 8 bases and J lost 1; bases outside the gene matches: 5. The CDR3 consists of 15 residues. The full variable domain, completed using reference TRBV7-9 and TRBJ2-2, is DTGVSQNPRHKITKRGQNVTFRCDPISEHNRLYWYRQTLGQGPEFLTYFQNEAQLEKSRLLSDRFSAERPKGSFSTLEIQRTEQGDSAMYLCASFPGQGNTGELFFGEGSRLTVL.

The V gene is TRBV4-1, the J gene TRBJ2-2; no firm D call. The V gene lost 4 bases and the J gene lost 7 bases, with 13 bases spanning the gap. This CDR3 is 14 amino acids long. The germline V gene has CDR1 MGHRA and CDR2 YSYEKL. CDR3 protein: CASSRKVGDGELFF. The CDR3 DNA follows: TGCGCCAGCAGCCGGAAAGTTGGGGACGGGGAGCTGTTTTTT.

This chain uses TRBV15 with TRBJ1-4; 8 bases align to TRBD1. Germline V gene data show CDR1 as LNHNV and CDR2 as YYDKDF (reference sequence). The V gene end was trimmed by 5 bases and the J gene end by 5 bases; junction bases not matched to a gene: 7. The CDR3 has 15 residues. The CDR3 nucleotides are TGTGCCACCAGCTCCCGGACAGGGACCAATGAAAAACTGTTTTTT. Translated, it gives CATSSRTGTNEKLFF.

The genes are TRBV10-3 and TRBJ2-7, with 8 bases matching TRBD2. Germline V gives CDR1 ENHRY, CDR2 SYGVKD. Germline trimming cut 6 bases from V and 1 base from J; bases unmatched to any gene: 17. The CDR3 is made up of 18 amino acids. CDR3 DNA: TGTGCCATCAGCCCTGGACTAGCCCGGGAGAGAGGTTCCTACGAGCAGTACTTC. This encodes CAISPGLARERGSYEQYF.

The rearrangement uses TRBV28 and TRBJ2-1, with no clear D. Germline CDR1 reads MDHEN; CDR2 reads SYDVKM. This CDR3 region has 12 residues. Trimming stripped 6 bases from V and 10 bases from J, with 13 bases between. Here the CDR3 reads CASSETSYEQFF. CDR3 nucleotide sequence: TGTGCCAGCAGCGAAACATCCTACGAGCAGTTCTTC. Complete variable domain (other parts from reference TRBV28 and TRBJ2-1): DVKVTQSSRYLVKRTGEKVFLECVQDMDHENMFWYRQDPGLGLRLIYFSYDVKMKEKGDIPEGYSVSREKKERFSLILESASTNQTSMYLCASSETSYEQFFGPGTRLTVL.

The J gene is TRBJ1-5, the V gene TRBV27; the match to TRBD1 covers 8 bases. This CDR3 spans 15 amino acids. Trimming cost V 5 bases and J 8 bases; bases outside gene matches: 11. In germline, CDR1 is MNHEY, CDR2 SMNVEV (reference sequence). This CDR3 is CASSPRDRTLEPQHF. As DNA, the CDR3 is TGTGCCAGCAGTCCAAGGGACAGGACCTTGGAGCCCCAGCATTTT.

Here the CDR3 reads CASSLGGVPQETQYF. For the CDR3, the DNA is TGTGCCAGCAGCTTAGGGGGGGTTCCCCAAGAGACCCAGTACTTC. The V and J genes are TRBV7-9 and TRBJ2-5; a possible D gene is TRBD2 (6 bases). V lost 1 base, J lost 1 base, and 10 bases lay in between. CDR3 length: 15 residues. The germline gives CDR1 SEHNR, CDR2 FQNEAQ (reference sequence).

J is TRBJ1-5 and V is TRBV6-1, with D unresolved. V shed 8 bases and J shed 0 bases, with 11 bases lying between them. Germline lookup yields CDR1 MNHNS and CDR2 SASEGT. There are 14 residues in the CDR3. Here the CDR3 DNA reads TGTGCCAGCGGGCCAGTTTCTAGCAATCAGCCCCAGCATTTT. It codes for CASGPVSSNQPQHF.

This chain joins TRBV7-9 and TRBJ2-1; 13 positions agree with TRBD2. The length of the CDR3 is 18 residues. CDR1 is SEHNR, CDR2 FQNEAQ, per germline (reference sequence). The V gene end was trimmed by 5 bases and the J gene end by 0 bases; junction bases not matched to a gene: 7. DNA of the CDR3: TGTGCCAGCAGCGGGGGGACTAGCGGGACCTACTCCTACAATGAGCAGTTCTTC. This translates into CASSGGTSGTYSYNEQFF.

V gene TRBV7-9 combines with J gene TRBJ2-3; D may be TRBD2 (5 bases). The germline V gene has CDR1 SEHNR and CDR2 FQNEAQ (reference sequence). Trimming shortened V by 5 bases and J by 3 bases, and 12 bases separated the two germline ends. This CDR3 is 14 amino acids long. In DNA form, the CDR3 reads TGTGCCAGCAGCCGGTTGGGAGAGACAGATACGCAGTATTTT. This codes for CASSRLGETDTQYF. The complete variable domain, with remaining parts taken from reference TRBV7-9 and TRBJ2-3, reads DTGVSQNPRHKITKRGQNVTFRCDPISEHNRLYWYRQTLGQGPEFLTYFQNEAQLEKSRLLSDRFSAERPKGSFSTLEIQRTEQGDSAMYLCASSRLGETDTQYFGPGTRLTVL.